This paragraph covers one T cell receptor (beta chain) sequence. The antigen remains undetermined. Germline is not matched at one junction end, which may reflect a read error. This sample was taken from a study of Ad26.COV2.S vaccination and SARS-CoV-2 variants. The data were produced by immunoSEQ multiplex PCR, yet TCRdb's version contains in-frame clones alone and is incomplete. The repertoire consists of around 340,000 clones, with about 87% occurring once and the leading ten covering around 6.6%. Study conclusions and caveats: The TCR breadth and depth analyses may have produced an underestimate of total T cell responses.

The sample's treatment: about 20 received Ad26.COV2.S at low or high dose, single or two shots; about 5 received placebo; per-sample allocation not given. Each sample was drawn 63 days after the first injection (of vaccine or placebo). Expression of Wuhan-strain SARS-CoV-2 spike came from the Ad26 vector that formed the vaccine. The material sequenced was peripheral blood, taken in a trial of Ad26.COV2.S vaccine versus placebo. This TCR came from a person between 18 and 65 years old who received the Ad26.COV2.S COVID-19 vaccine or a placebo.

The CDR3 nucleotides are TGTGCCAGCCGTTACGCACACAATGAGCAGTTCTTC. Protein sequence: CASRYAHNEQFF. The chain links TRBV6-5 to TRBJ2-1; D is ambiguous. The CDR3 totals 12 residues. In germline, CDR1 is MNHEY, CDR2 SVGAGI.